This is a list of T cell receptor beta chains from one sample in a study of T cell clonotyping in hematopoietic cell transplantation. Measured with immunoSEQ multiplex PCR; TCRdb has only the in-frame clones, and not every one. The table lists approximately 75,000 clones, 94% of them singletons. Sequencing was carried out using peripheral blood mononuclear cells. The receptors derive from a man in his fifties in good health. Some clones in this sample may be carry-over from other donors' samples. CDR3s include the opening cysteine and the closing phenylalanine or tryptophan. Fields, in order: J gene, V gene, CDR3 protein.

TRBJ2-5 TRBV23-1 CASSHVGQGEYF
TRBJ2-7 TRBV4-1 CASSQDRGTGAYEQYF
TRBJ2-7 TRBV5-6 CASSLFLLDRTYEQYF
TRBJ1-2 TRBV6-5 CASSYSGPTHGGGYTF
TRBJ1-2 TRBV29-1 CSVDGGDYGYTF
TRBJ1-5 TRBV29-1 CSVVPDSNQPQHF
TRBJ1-2 TRBV7-2 CASSLPPDRGGYGYTF
TRBJ1-1 TRBV29-1 CSVEGPVGTEAFF
TRBJ2-7 TRBV19 CASSLRQGSTYEQYF
TRBJ1-1 TRBV28 CASSLVLPEAFF